Listed below are T cell receptor beta chains from one sample, sequenced in a study of blood T cell repertoires in COVID-19. Generated by immunoSEQ multiplex PCR, the TCRdb table keeps only in-frame clones and is missing some. The table includes a few hundred thousand clones, 75% to 90% detected once. The specimen was peripheral blood. All receptors come from a woman in her 50s with COVID-19, enrolled during active disease. Each CDR3 is given with its conserved first and last residue. A D gene is named only where the DNA matches it firmly. The size field is filled for only some rows; it gives once, few, many or a size class.

>TRBV3-1/TRBV3-2|TRBD2|NA|TRBJ2-5
CASSDSGSQETQYF
TGTGCCAGCAGCGATAGCGGGAGTCAAGAGACCCAGTACTTC
>TRBV6-6|TRBD2|NA|TRBJ2-7
CASSDPSGSGREQYF
TGTGCCAGCAGTGATCCTAGCGGGAGCGGGCGCGAGCAGTACTTC
>TRBV27|TRBD2|NA|TRBJ2-1
CASSPRLAGGPLLSYEQFF
TGTGCCAGCAGTCCGAGACTAGCGGGAGGGCCCTTGTTGTCGTATGAGCAGTTCTTC
>TRBV11-1|NA|NA|TRBJ2-3
CASSARLGPDTQYF
TGTGCCAGCAGCGCCCGCCTGGGCCCAGATACGCAGTATTTT
>TRBV27|TRBD1|NA|TRBJ1-5
CASSSRRDRRQPQHF
TGTGCCAGCAGTTCCCGACGGGACAGGCGCCAGCCCCAGCATTTT
>TRBV4-3|NA|NA|TRBJ1-1
CASSQTWTAMNTEAFF
TGCGCCAGCAGCCAGACCTGGACAGCAATGAACACTGAAGCTTTCTTT
>TRBV6-5|TRBD2|NA|TRBJ2-1
CASSPASGRHNEQFF
TGTGCCAGCAGCCCGGCTAGCGGGAGGCACAATGAGCAGTTCTTC
>TRBV6-2/TRBV6-3|TRBD1|NA|TRBJ2-1
CASSFRDRGRNEQFF
TGTGCCAGCAGTTTCCGGGACAGGGGGAGGAATGAGCAGTTCTTC
>TRBV15|NA|NA|TRBJ2-5
CATSWRSIETQYF
TGTGCCACCAGCTGGAGGTCTATCGAGACCCAGTACTTC
>TRBV19|NA|NA|TRBJ2-1
CASSIGFREQFF
TGTGCCAGTAGTATAGGATTCAGGGAGCAGTTCTTC
>TRBV14|NA|NA|TRBJ2-3
CASSREYGTQYF
TGTGCCAGCAGCCGGGAGTATGGTACGCAGTATTTT
>TRBV11-3|TRBD2|once|TRBJ2-4
CASSLKAAGVKNIQYF
TGTGCCAGCAGCTTAAAGGCGGCGGGGGTCAAAAACATTCAGTACTTC
>TRBV7-2|TRBD2|few|TRBJ2-1
CASSTRTSGRGLNEQFF
TGTGCCAGCAGCACCAGGACTAGCGGGAGGGGGTTGAATGAGCAGTTCTTC
>TRBV27|NA|NA|TRBJ1-6
CASAGSSYNSPLHF
TGTGCCAGTGCGGGTAGCTCCTATAATTCACCCCTCCACTTT
>TRBV6-5|TRBD2|NA|TRBJ2-2
CASSLGLAGYGELFF
TGTGCCAGCAGTCTTGGACTAGCGGGATACGGGGAGCTGTTTTTT
>TRBV9|NA|NA|TRBJ2-5
CASSVVGAGETQYF
TGTGCCAGCAGCGTAGTAGGTGCGGGGGAGACCCAGTACTTC